This T cell receptor (beta chain) was sequenced during a study of shared clonotypes between healthy human individuals. Trimming pared 3 bases from V and 5 bases from J, leaving 6 bases between. CDR1 is KGHSH and CDR2 is LQKENI in the germline V gene. The CDR3 has 12 residues. With respect to this clone: The sample contains more than one DNA sequence encoding this CDR3.

Deep-level settings were used for running the assay. Assay used: immunoSEQ multiplex PCR; TCRdb lists only in-frame clones, some missing. The sample records around 510,000 clones, 70% to 80% being singletons. Study donors comprised healthy, HIV-negative adults devoid of recent acute infection or vaccination. Adult Caucasians living in Nashville, Tennessee made up all of the donors. Extraction of genomic DNA in unsorted samples used roughly 94 million PBMCs. The specimen was PBMCs. The source is a woman aged 40 to 50 in good health. Some clones in this sample may be carry-over from other donors' samples. V is TRBV18 and J is TRBJ2-3; D remains unclear. The CDR3 bases are TGTGCCAGCTCACCTCGTGAAGATACGCAGTATTTT. This gives the protein CASSPREDTQYF. Using reference TRBV18 and TRBJ2-3 for the parts outside the CDR3, the full variable domain is NAGVMQNPRHLVRRRGQEARLRCSPMKGHSHVYWYRQLPEEGLKFMVYLQKENIIDESGMPKERFSAEFPKEGPSILRIQQVVRGDSAAYFCASSPREDTQYFGPGTRLTVL.